The rows below give T cell receptor beta chains drawn from one sample of a study of T cell responses to AZD1222 COVID-19 vaccine. Here immunoSEQ multiplex PCR was the method, and the copy in TCRdb shows in-frame clones only, minus some. In the table there are about 190,000 clones, roughly 93% of which are singletons. The input for sequencing was peripheral blood, taken on day 0 of AZD1222 vaccination. These receptors were obtained from an adult in good health. Each CDR3 is given with its conserved first and last residue. A D gene is named only where the DNA matches it firmly. Size is stated for part of the rows, as once, few or many counts, or as a class when the clone is expanded.

D gene,clone size,V gene,J gene,CDR3 DNA,CDR3 protein
TRBD1,NA,TRBV7-9,TRBJ2-7,TGTGCCAGCAGCTGGGGACAGGGTACCTACGAGCAGTACTTC,CASSWGQGTYEQYF
NA,NA,TRBV7-9,TRBJ2-3,TGTGCCAGCAGCTTAGGGGTGGCGGCTAGCACAGATACGCAGTATTTT,CASSLGVAASTDTQYF
NA,NA,TRBV10-1,TRBJ2-7,TGCGCCAGCAGGCGCAAGCAGAGTTTAAACTCCTACGAGCAGTACTTC,CASRRKQSLNSYEQYF
NA,NA,TRBV4-3,TRBJ1-4,TGCGCCAGCAGCCAAGGCAGAGGGACTCAACTTAATAATGAAAAACTGTTTTTT,CASSQGRGTQLNNEKLFF
TRBD1,NA,TRBV13,TRBJ1-3,TGTGCCAGCAGCCCCCCCAGGGGGTACTCTGGAAACACCATATATTTT,CASSPPRGYSGNTIYF
TRBD2,NA,TRBV18,TRBJ2-1,TGTGCCAGCTCACCACCTCTAGTGCTAGCGGGAAGTGAGCAGTTCTTC,CASSPPLVLAGSEQFF
NA,NA,TRBV4-1,TRBJ2-7,TGCGCCAGCAGCCCGACCGAAGATGGAATGAGCTACGAGCAGTACTTC,CASSPTEDGMSYEQYF
NA,NA,TRBV18,TRBJ2-7,TGTGCCAGCTCACAAAATCGGGGGAGGAACTACGAGCAGTACTTC,CASSQNRGRNYEQYF
NA,NA,TRBV28,TRBJ2-5,TGTGCCAGCAAGCAGGGGTCAGGCTTTGGCGAGACCCAGTACTTC,CASKQGSGFGETQYF
TRBD2,NA,TRBV18,TRBJ2-3,TGTGCCAGCTCACGGCGGGAGGGAGATACGCAGTATTTT,CASSRREGDTQYF
TRBD1,NA,TRBV3-1/TRBV3-2,TRBJ1-6,TGTGCCAGCAGCAAGAGTGGGACAGGGACTTCACCCCTCCACTTT,CASSKSGTGTSPLHF
NA,NA,TRBV11-2,TRBJ1-5,TGTGCCAGCAGCTTGGGATCCCAGCCCCAGCATTTT,CASSLGSQPQHF
NA,NA,TRBV5-6,TRBJ1-6,TGTGCCAGCAGCCGTACGGACGGCTCGCCCCTCCACTTT,CASSRTDGSPLHF
NA,few,TRBV2,TRBJ1-1,TGTGCCAGCATTGAACACTCCTTGAACACTGAAGCTTTCTTT,CASIEHSLNTEAFF
TRBD1,NA,TRBV9,TRBJ2-7,TGTGCCAGCAGCGCCGGGACAGCAGGAACCTACGAGCAGTACTTC,CASSAGTAGTYEQYF
NA,NA,TRBV6-2/TRBV6-3,TRBJ1-1,TGTGCCAGCAGTTGGGACCCTTCCACTGAAGCTTTCTTT,CASSWDPSTEAFF
TRBD1,NA,TRBV2,TRBJ1-6,TGTGCCAGCAGTGAACCGGCAGGGGGCTCTAATTCACCCCTCCACTTT,CASSEPAGGSNSPLHF
NA,NA,TRBV2,TRBJ1-5,TGTGCCAGCATGGCGCTGGATGGGGGCAATCAGCCCCAGCATTTT,CASMALDGGNQPQHF
NA,NA,TRBV5-6,TRBJ2-3,TGTGCCAGCAGCTTGGGCTGGGCGGAGGGCACAGATACGCAGTATTTT,CASSLGWAEGTDTQYF
TRBD1,few,TRBV5-5,TRBJ2-7,TGTGCCAGCAGCTTGGGGACAGGCAGCTCCTACGAGCAGTACTTC,CASSLGTGSSYEQYF
TRBD1,NA,TRBV6-5,TRBJ2-4,TGTGCCAGCAGTAAACTAGGACAGGCGCCCATTCAGTACTTC,CASSKLGQAPIQYF
NA,NA,TRBV5-8,TRBJ1-5,TGTGCCAGCAGCGATGACTACGACAATCAAGGCGAGGTATGGCCCCAGCATTTT,CASSDDYDNQGEVWPQHF
TRBD2,NA,TRBV27,TRBJ2-3,TGTGCCAGCAGGACCGGGACTAGCGGGAGGCATGGGTATTTT,CASRTGTSGRHGYF
TRBD1,NA,TRBV11-1,TRBJ2-3,TGTGCCAGCAGCTTACGGGACAGGGGAACAGATACGCAGTATTTT,CASSLRDRGTDTQYF
TRBD1,NA,TRBV7-9,TRBJ1-3,TGTGCCAGCAGCTTCGCACGCGACAGGGACTCTGGAAACACCATATATTTT,CASSFARDRDSGNTIYF
NA,NA,TRBV10-3,TRBJ1-2,TGTGCCATCAGTGGGAACAGGGAGTCCTATGGCTACACCTTC,CAISGNRESYGYTF